The clone carrying this T cell receptor beta chain was detected ten times or more. The entire patient cohort was treatment-naive prior to thyroid surgery. This entry belongs to a study of metastatic and nonmetastatic thyroid tumors. From the PCR reads, TCRdb re-called clones with MiXCR. The table has 45,000 to 65,000 clones, around 20% seen once. The CDR3 sequence is 13 residues long. Germline V gene data show CDR1 as GTSNPN and CDR2 as SVGIG (reference sequence). The V segment lost 8 bases and the J segment 3 bases; nucleotides outside the gene matches: 10. Sequenced material: blood. The receptor's source is a female donor with papillary thyroid cancer or a benign thyroid nodule (not recorded which). Some clones in this sample may be carry-over from other donors' samples. The chain uses TRBV30 and TRBJ2-7; 7 positions agree with TRBD1. CDR3 protein: CALSDRTLYEQYF. DNA of the CDR3: TGTGCCCTGTCGGACAGGACGCTCTACGAGCAGTACTTC.